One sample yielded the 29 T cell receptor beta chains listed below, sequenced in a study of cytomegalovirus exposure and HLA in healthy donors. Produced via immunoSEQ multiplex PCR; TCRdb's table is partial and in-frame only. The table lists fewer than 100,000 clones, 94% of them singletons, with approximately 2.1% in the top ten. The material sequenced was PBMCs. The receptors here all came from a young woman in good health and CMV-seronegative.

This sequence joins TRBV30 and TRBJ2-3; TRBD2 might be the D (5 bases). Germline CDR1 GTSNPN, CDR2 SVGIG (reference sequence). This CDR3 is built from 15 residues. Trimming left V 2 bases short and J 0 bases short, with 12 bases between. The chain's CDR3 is CAWSRGSVSTDTQYF. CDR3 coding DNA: TGTGCCTGGAGTCGAGGTAGCGTTAGCACAGATACGCAGTATTTT.

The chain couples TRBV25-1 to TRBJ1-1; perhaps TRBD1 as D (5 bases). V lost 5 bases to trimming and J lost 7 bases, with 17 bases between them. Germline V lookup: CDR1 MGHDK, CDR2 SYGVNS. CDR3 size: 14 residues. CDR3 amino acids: CASSPTPATDEAFF. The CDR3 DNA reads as TGTGCCAGCAGTCCTACCCCGGCGACAGATGAAGCTTTCTTT.

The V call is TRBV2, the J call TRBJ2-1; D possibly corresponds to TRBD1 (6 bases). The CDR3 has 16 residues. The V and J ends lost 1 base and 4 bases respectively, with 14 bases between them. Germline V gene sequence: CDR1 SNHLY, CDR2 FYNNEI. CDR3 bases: TGTGCCAGCAGTGAAGGGAAGGGGGTCGGTTACAATGAGCAGTTCTTC. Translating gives CASSEGKGVGYNEQFF.

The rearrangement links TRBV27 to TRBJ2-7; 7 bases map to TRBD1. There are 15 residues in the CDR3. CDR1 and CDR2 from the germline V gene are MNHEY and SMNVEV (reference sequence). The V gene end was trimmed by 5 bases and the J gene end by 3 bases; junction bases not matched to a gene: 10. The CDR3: CASSRRTGGNYEQYF. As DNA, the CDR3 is TGTGCCAGCAGTCGAAGGACAGGTGGAAACTACGAGCAGTACTTC.

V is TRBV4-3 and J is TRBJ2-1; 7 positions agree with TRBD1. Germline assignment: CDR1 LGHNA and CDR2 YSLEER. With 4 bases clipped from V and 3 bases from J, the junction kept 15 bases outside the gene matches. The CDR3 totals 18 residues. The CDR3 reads CASSPPDRVGRFYNEQFF. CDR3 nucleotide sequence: TGCGCCAGCAGCCCCCCCGACAGGGTTGGCCGTTTCTACAATGAGCAGTTCTTC.

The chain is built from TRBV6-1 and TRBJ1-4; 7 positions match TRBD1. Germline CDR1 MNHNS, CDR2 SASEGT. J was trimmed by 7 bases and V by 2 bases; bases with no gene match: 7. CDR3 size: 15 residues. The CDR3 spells CASSETSGGIEKLFF. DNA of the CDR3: TGTGCCAGCAGTGAAACTTCAGGGGGTATTGAAAAACTGTTTTTT.

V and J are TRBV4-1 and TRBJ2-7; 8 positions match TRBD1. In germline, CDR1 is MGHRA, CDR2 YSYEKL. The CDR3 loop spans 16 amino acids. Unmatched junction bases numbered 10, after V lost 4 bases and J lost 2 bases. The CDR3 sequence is CASSRDQGTGAYEQYF. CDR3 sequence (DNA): TGCGCCAGCAGCCGAGACCAAGGGACAGGTGCCTACGAGCAGTACTTC.

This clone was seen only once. The CDR3 DNA reads TGTGCCAGCAGTTTCAGCCGGGGGGGTGAGCAGTTCTTC. Its translation: CASSFSRGGEQFF. V gene TRBV28 combines with J gene TRBJ2-1, with 8 bases that match TRBD2. Germline V gives CDR1 MDHEN, CDR2 SYDVKM. The V gene end was trimmed by 3 bases and the J gene end by 9 bases; junction bases not matched to a gene: 4. CDR3 length: 13 amino acids.

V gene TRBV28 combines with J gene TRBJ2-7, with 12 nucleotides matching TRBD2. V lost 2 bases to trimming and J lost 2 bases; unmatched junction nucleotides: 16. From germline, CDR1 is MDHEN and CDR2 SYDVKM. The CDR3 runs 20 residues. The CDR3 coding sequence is TGTGCCAGCAGTTTAAGACTAGCGGGAGAGCTACTGACTCCGACCTACGAGCAGTACTTC. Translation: CASSLRLAGELLTPTYEQYF.

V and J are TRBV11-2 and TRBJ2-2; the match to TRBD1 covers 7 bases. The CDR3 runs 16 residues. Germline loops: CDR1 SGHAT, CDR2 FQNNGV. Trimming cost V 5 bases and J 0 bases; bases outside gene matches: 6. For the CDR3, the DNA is TGTGCCAGCAGCCCATACGGGACAGCGAACACCGGGGAGCTGTTTTTT. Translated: CASSPYGTANTGELFF. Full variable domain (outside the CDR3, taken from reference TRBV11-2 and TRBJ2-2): EAGVAQSPRYKIIEKRQSVAFWCNPISGHATLYWYQQILGQGPKLLIQFQNNGVVDDSQLPKDRFSAERLKGVDSTLKIQPAKLEDSAVYLCASSPYGTANTGELFFGEGSRLTVL.

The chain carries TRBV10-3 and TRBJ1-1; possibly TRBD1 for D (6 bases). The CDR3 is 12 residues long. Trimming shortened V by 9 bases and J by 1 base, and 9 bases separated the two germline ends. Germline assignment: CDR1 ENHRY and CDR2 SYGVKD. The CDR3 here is CAIGQQNTEAFF. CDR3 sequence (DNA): TGTGCCATTGGACAGCAGAACACTGAAGCTTTCTTT.

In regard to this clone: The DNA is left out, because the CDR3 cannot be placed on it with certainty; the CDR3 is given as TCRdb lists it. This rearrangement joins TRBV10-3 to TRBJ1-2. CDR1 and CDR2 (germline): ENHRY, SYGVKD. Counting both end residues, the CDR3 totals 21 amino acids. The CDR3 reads CAISETVKGNYGYTFGSGYTF.

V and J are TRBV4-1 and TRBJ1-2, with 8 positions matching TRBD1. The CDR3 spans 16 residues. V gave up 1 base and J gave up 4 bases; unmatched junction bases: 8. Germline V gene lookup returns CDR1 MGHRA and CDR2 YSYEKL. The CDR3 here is CASSQAGTGSVYGYTF. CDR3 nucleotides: TGCGCCAGCAGCCAAGCCGGGACAGGTTCTGTCTATGGCTACACCTTC.

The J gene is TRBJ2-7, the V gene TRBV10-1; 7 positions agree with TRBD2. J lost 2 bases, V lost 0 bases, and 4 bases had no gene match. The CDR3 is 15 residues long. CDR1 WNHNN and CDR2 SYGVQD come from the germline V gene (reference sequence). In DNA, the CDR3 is TGCGCCAGCAGTGAGTCGGGGAGGGGCACCTACGAGCAGTACTTC. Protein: CASSESGRGTYEQYF.

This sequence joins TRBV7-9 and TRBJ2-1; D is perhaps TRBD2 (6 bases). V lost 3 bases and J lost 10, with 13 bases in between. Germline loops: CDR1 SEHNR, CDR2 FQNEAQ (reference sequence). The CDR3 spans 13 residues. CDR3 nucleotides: TGTGCCAGCAGCTTCACGACGGGAGTCGAGCAGTTCTTC. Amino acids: CASSFTTGVEQFF. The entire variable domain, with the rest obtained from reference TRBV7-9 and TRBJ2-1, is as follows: DTGVSQNPRHKITKRGQNVTFRCDPISEHNRLYWYRQTLGQGPEFLTYFQNEAQLEKSRLLSDRFSAERPKGSFSTLEIQRTEQGDSAMYLCASSFTTGVEQFFGPGTRLTVL.

CDR3 sequence (DNA): TGTGCCAGCAGTGAATATCCGGGACAGAACACCGGGGAGCTGTTTTTT. It yields the protein CASSEYPGQNTGELFF. The chain has TRBV2 and TRBJ2-2; possibly TRBD1 for D (6 bases). This CDR3 contains 16 residues. V shed 2 bases and J shed 1 base, with 11 bases lying between them. Germline V gene data show CDR1 as SNHLY and CDR2 as FYNNEI. Supplemented by reference TRBV2 and TRBJ2-2, the full variable domain reads EPEVTQTPSHQVTQMGQEVILRCVPISNHLYFYWYRQILGQKVEFLVSFYNNEISEKSEIFDDQFSVERPDGSNFTLKIRSTKLEDSAMYFCASSEYPGQNTGELFFGEGSRLTVL.

The CDR3 DNA follows: TGTGCCAGCAGCTTACCCGGGACTAGCGGCCCCTACGAGCAGTACTTC. Residues: CASSLPGTSGPYEQYF. The chain employs TRBV7-9 and TRBJ2-7, with 11 bases that match TRBD2. There are 16 residues in the CDR3. Germline CDR1 reads SEHNR; CDR2 reads FQNEAQ (reference sequence). Germline trimming cut 2 bases from V and 2 bases from J; bases unmatched to any gene: 5.

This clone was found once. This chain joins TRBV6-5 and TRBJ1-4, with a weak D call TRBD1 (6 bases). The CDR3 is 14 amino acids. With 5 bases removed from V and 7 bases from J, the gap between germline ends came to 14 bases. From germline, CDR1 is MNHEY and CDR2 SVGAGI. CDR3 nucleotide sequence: TGTGCCAGCAGTAGGGGGGGCAGGGCTGAAAAACTGTTTTTT. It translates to CASSRGGRAEKLFF.

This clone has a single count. The CDR3 bases are TGTGCCAGCAGCGTCCAGGGGCTTAGTGATACGCAGTATTTT. Translated: CASSVQGLSDTQYF. The gene calls are TRBV9 and TRBJ2-3, with a weak D call TRBD1 (6 bases). CDR3 length: 14 amino acids. V dropped 2 bases and J dropped 6 bases, with 13 bases sitting between them. In germline, CDR1 is SGDLS, CDR2 YYNGEE.

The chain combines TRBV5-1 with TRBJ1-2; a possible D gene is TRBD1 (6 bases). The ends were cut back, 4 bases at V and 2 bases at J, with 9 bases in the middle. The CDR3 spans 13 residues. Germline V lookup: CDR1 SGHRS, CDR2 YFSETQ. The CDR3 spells CASSGDNNYGYTF. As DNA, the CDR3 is TGCGCCAGCAGCGGGGACAACAACTATGGCTACACCTTC.

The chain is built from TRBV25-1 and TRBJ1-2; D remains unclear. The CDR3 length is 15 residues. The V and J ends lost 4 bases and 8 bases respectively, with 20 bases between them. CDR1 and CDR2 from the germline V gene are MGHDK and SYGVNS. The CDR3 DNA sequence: TGTGCCAGCAGTGTAACTCTCCAAGCCGCGGAGGGCTACACCTTC. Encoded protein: CASSVTLQAAEGYTF.

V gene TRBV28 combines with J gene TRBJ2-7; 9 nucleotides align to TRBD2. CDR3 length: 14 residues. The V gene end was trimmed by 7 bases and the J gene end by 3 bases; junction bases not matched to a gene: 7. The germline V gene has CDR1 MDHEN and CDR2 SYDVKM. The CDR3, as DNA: TGTGCCAGCATGACTAGCGGATCCCTCTACGAGCAGTACTTC. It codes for CASMTSGSLYEQYF.

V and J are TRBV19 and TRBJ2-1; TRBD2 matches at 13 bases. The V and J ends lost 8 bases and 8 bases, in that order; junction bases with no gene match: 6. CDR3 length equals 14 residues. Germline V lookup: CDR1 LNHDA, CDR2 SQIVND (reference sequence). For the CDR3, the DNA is TGTGCCAGTCGGACTAGCGGGAGCACCGATGAGCAGTTCTTC. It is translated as CASRTSGSTDEQFF.

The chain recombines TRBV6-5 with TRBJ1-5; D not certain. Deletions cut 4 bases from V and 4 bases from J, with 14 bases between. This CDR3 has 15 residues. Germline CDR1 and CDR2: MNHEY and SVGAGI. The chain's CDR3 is CASSSGDRRNQPQHF. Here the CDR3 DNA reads TGTGCCAGCAGTTCCGGAGATAGGCGGAATCAGCCCCAGCATTTT.

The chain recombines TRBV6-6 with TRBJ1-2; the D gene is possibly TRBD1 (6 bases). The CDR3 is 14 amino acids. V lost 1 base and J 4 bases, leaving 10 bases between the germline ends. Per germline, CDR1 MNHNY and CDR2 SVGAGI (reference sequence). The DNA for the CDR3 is TGTGCCAGCAGTTACTGGGACAATTCCTATGGCTACACCTTC. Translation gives CASSYWDNSYGYTF.

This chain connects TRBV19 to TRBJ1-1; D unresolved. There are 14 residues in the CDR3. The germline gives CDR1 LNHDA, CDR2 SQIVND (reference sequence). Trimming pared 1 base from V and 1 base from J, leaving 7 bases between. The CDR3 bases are TGTGCCAGTAGTATAGGTCCGGGGAACACTGAAGCTTTCTTT. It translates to CASSIGPGNTEAFF.

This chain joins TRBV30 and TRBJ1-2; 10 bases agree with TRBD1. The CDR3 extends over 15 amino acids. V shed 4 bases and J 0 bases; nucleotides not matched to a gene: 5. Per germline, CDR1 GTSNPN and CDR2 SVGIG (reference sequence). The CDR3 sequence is CAWKDRGITNYGYTF. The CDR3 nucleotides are TGTGCCTGGAAGGACAGGGGGATTACTAACTATGGCTACACCTTC.

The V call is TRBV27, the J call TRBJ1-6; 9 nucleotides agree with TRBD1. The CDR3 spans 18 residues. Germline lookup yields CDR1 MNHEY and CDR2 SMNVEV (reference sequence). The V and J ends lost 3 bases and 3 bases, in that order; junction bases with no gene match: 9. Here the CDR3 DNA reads TGTGCCAGCAGTTTCTATCGTGGACAGGGGAGCTATAATTCACCCCTCCACTTT. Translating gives CASSFYRGQGSYNSPLHF.

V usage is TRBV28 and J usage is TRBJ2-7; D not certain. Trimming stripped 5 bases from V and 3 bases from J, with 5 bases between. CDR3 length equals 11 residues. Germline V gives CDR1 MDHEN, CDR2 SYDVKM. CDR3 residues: CASSTYYEQYF. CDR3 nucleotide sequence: TGTGCCAGCAGTACCTACTACGAGCAGTACTTC.